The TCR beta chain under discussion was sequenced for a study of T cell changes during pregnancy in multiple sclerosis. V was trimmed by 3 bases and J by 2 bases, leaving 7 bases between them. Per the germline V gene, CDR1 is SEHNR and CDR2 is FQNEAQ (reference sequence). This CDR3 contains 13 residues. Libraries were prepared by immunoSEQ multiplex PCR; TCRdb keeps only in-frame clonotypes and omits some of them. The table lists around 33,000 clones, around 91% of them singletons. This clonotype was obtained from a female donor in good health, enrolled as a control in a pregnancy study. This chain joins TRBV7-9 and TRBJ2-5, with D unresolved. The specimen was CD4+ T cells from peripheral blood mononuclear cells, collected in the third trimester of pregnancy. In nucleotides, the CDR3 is TGTGCCAGCAGCTTTAACGGGCAAGAGACCCAGTACTTC. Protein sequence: CASSFNGQETQYF.